This TCR beta chain is drawn from a study of CD8+CD57+ T cells in acquired aplastic anemia. V lost 4 bases, J lost 5 bases, and 21 bases lay in between. The CDR3 is 16 residues long. Germline CDR1 SGHDT, CDR2 YYEEEE. TCR beta VDJ and CDR3 were profiled, and genomic DNA was the template. TCRdb independently ran MiXCR on the reads; one entry per CDR3 protein. The sample contains 30,000 to 40,000 distinct CDR3 sequences, roughly 77% of which appear only once. The TCR sequence derives from a human donor in good health, serving as a control. This sequence joins TRBV5-6 and TRBJ1-1; perhaps TRBD1 as D (5 bases). Sequencing used sorted CD4+, CD8+, or CD8+CD57+ T cells (not recorded which) from PBMCs. This CDR3 reads CASSRRRVGDFTEAFF. The CDR3 bases are TGTGCCAGCAGCCGAAGAAGGGTCGGGGACTTTACTGAAGCTTTCTTT.